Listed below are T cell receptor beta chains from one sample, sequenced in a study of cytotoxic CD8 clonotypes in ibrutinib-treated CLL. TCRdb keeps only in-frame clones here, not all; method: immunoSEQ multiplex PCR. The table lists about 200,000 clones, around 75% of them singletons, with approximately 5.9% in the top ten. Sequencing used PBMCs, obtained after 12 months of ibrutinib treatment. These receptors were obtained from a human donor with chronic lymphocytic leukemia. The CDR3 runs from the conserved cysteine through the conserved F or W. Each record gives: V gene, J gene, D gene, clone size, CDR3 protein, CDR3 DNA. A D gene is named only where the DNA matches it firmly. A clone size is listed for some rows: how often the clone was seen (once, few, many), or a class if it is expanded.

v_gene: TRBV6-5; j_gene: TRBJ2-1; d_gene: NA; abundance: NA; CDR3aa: CASSYAAYNEQFF; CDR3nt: TGTGCCAGCAGTTATGCAGCTTACAATGAGCAGTTCTTC
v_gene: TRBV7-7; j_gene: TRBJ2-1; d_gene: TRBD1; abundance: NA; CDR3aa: CASSYSGGSYNEQFF; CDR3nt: TGTGCTAGCAGCTATTCAGGGGGCTCCTACAATGAGCAGTTCTTC
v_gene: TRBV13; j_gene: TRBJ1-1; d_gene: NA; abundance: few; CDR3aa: CASSFYPGPNTEAFF; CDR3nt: TGTGCCAGCAGCTTCTATCCAGGGCCGAACACTGAAGCTTTCTTT
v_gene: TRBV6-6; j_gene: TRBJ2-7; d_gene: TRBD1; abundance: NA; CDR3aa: CASSRSGTGAYEQYF; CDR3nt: TGTGCCAGCAGCCGCTCCGGGACAGGGGCCTACGAGCAGTACTTC
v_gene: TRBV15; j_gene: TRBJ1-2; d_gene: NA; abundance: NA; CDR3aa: CATSIYNYGYTF; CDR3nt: TGTGCCACCAGCATATATAACTATGGCTACACCTTC
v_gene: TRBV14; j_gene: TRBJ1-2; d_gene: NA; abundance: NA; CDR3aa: CASSQKALNYGYTF; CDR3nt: TGTGCCAGCAGCCAAAAGGCCTTAAACTATGGCTACACCTTC
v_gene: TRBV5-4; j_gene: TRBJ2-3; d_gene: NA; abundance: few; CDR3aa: CASSRDSTDTQYF; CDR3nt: TGTGCCAGCAGCCGGGATTCCACAGATACGCAGTATTTT
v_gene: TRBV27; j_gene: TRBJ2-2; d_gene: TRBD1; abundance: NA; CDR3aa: CASSSYGQVAGELFF; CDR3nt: TGTGCCAGCAGTTCCTACGGACAGGTGGCCGGGGAGCTGTTTTTT
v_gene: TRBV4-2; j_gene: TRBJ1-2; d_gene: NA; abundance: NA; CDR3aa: CASSQDIAPLRRYGYTF; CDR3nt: TGTGCCAGCAGCCAAGATATAGCCCCTCTTCGTCGCTATGGCTACACCTTC
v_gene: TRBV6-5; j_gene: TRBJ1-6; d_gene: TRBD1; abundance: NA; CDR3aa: CASNPQGTNSPLHF; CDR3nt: TGTGCCAGCAATCCACAGGGGACAAATTCACCCCTCCACTTT